This is a list of T cell receptor beta chains from one sample in a study of blood T cell repertoires in COVID-19. Repertoires were generated with immunoSEQ multiplex PCR, while TCRdb's copy carries only in-frame clones and drops some. The data show around 16,000 clones, with more than 70% seen just once and approximately 12% held by the top ten. The sequenced sample consisted of peripheral blood. These receptor sequences come from a human donor in a cohort sampled during active COVID-19. CDR3s include the opening cysteine and the closing phenylalanine or tryptophan. D genes are given only for firm matches. The size field is filled for only some rows; it gives once, few, many or a size class.

>TRBD1|few|TRBV6-6|TRBJ1-5
TGTGCCAGCAACGACGGGACAGGGGGTCGGCAGCCCCAGCATTTT
CASNDGTGGRQPQHF
>.|.|TRBV6-5|TRBJ1-5
TGTGCCAGCACGGAGCCCCCTCAGCCCCAGCATTTT
CASTEPPQPQHF
>.|.|TRBV7-2|TRBJ1-5
TGTGCCAGCAGCTTGATCCGGGGAGCCCTTGATAGCAATCAGCCCCAGCATTTT
CASSLIRGALDSNQPQHF
>TRBD1|.|TRBV28|TRBJ1-1
TGTGCCAGCAGGAACAGGGGGTCCCATGCTGAAGCTTTCTTT
CASRNRGSHAEAFF
>TRBD2|.|TRBV27|TRBJ2-2
TGTGCCAGCAATCCGCTCACTAGCGGCACCGGGGAGCTGTTTTTT
CASNPLTSGTGELFF
>.|.|TRBV6-1|TRBJ1-1
TGTGCCAGCAGTGACCCGACACGAATTTTGAACACTGAAGCTTTCTTT
CASSDPTRILNTEAFF
>.|.|TRBV28|TRBJ1-1
TGTGCCAGCGGATCAGGGGCCCTGAACACTGAAGCTTTCTTT
CASGSGALNTEAFF
>.|.|TRBV19|TRBJ1-5
TGTGCCAGTAGTCCCCAGAGGGGGTCCAATCAGCCCCAGCATTTT
CASSPQRGSNQPQHF
>TRBD2|.|TRBV5-5|TRBJ2-5
TGTGCCAGCAGCTTACCGAGGGGACTAGCGGAAGAGACCCAGTACTTC
CASSLPRGLAEETQYF
>.|few|TRBV10-3|TRBJ1-5
TGTGCCTCGCAGGATTCCGATCAGCCCCAGCATTTT
CASQDSDQPQHF
>.|few|TRBV27|TRBJ2-7
TGTGCCAGCAGTTTTCAGGGGACGGCCGCACTCGAGCAGTACTTC
CASSFQGTAALEQYF
>.|once|TRBV30|TRBJ1-3
TGTGCCTGGAGTGTGGGGCACTCTGGAAACACCATATATTTT
CAWSVGHSGNTIYF
>.|.|TRBV18|TRBJ2-7
TGTGCCAGCTCACCAAAAGGAGGGCCTGCCGCCCACGAGCAGTACTTC
CASSPKGGPAAHEQYF
>.|.|TRBV7-9|TRBJ2-7
TGTGCCAGCAGCTCGTCAGGGGAATACTACGAGCAGTACTTC
CASSSSGEYYEQYF
>.|.|TRBV6-5|TRBJ2-2
TGTGCCAGCAGCGCGAACCGCGGGGAGCTGTTTTTT
CASSANRGELFF
>.|.|TRBV3-1/TRBV3-2|TRBJ2-3
TGTGCCAGCAGCCAAGGGGCCACAGATACGCAGTATTTT
CASSQGATDTQYF
>TRBD1|.|TRBV7-3|TRBJ2-7
TGTGCCAGCAGCTTCAGGGGGCTGTACGAGCAGTACTTC
CASSFRGLYEQYF
>.|.|TRBV9|TRBJ1-3
TGTGCCAGCAGCCCGGGAAGCTCTGGAAACACCATATATTTT
CASSPGSSGNTIYF
>TRBD1|.|TRBV3-1/TRBV3-2|TRBJ2-3
TGTGCTAGCCGGGACAGGGGGACCACAGATACGCAGTATTTT
CASRDRGTTDTQYF
>.|.|TRBV13|TRBJ1-6
TGTGCCAGCACCTTAGGTACACTAAGGAATTCACCCCTCCACTTT
CASTLGTLRNSPLHF
>.|.|TRBV28|TRBJ1-2
TGTGCCAGCAGTCCCGGGATACGCTACACCTTC
CASSPGIRYTF
>.|.|TRBV7-2|TRBJ1-1
TGTGCCAGCAGCTTAGCTTTAGGGTGGAGGGAAGCTTTCTTT
CASSLALGWREAFF
>TRBD2|.|TRBV6-6|TRBJ2-2
TGTGCCACTACCCCGGGACTAGCGTACACCGGGGAGCTGTTTTTT
CATTPGLAYTGELFF
>.|.|TRBV18|TRBJ1-2
TGTGCCAGCTCCCTCGGACAGAGCGTTGGCTACACCTTC
CASSLGQSVGYTF
>.|once|TRBV6-2/TRBV6-3|TRBJ1-2
TGTGCCAGCAGTTACAGGGGTGGCTACACCTTC
CASSYRGGYTF
>TRBD1|.|TRBV29-1|TRBJ1-1
TGCAGCGTTTCTACAGGGGGCACAACTTTCTTT
CSVSTGGTTFF
>TRBD2|.|TRBV3-1/TRBV3-2|TRBJ2-7
TGTGCCAGCAGCTTCGGGGGAGCGGGGGGCCGTGAGCAGTACTTC
CASSFGGAGGREQYF
>TRBD1|.|TRBV6-2/TRBV6-3|TRBJ2-3
TGTGCCAGCAGCAGGGGGATAACAGATACGCAGTATTTT
CASSRGITDTQYF
>.|once|TRBV11-2|TRBJ2-3
TGTGCCAGCAGCTTAGATCGTGGCACAGATACGCAGTATTTT
CASSLDRGTDTQYF
>.|once|TRBV5-4|TRBJ2-6
TGTGCCAGCAGCATTCCAGGGTTGGGGGCCAACGTCCTGACTTTC
CASSIPGLGANVLTF
>TRBD1|.|TRBV5-1|TRBJ1-2
TGCGCCAGCAGCACAGGGGTAGATCTAGGCTACACCTTC
CASSTGVDLGYTF
>TRBD1|.|TRBV6-1|TRBJ1-5
TGTGCCAGCAGTGCCGAGGCAGGGGGCGGCAATCAGCCCCAGCATTTT
CASSAEAGGGNQPQHF
>TRBD2|few|TRBV7-2|TRBJ2-3
TGTGCCAGCAGCTTACTAGCGGGGGGGCCGGGTACGCAGTATTTT
CASSLLAGGPGTQYF
>.|.|TRBV7-8|TRBJ1-2
TGTGCCAGCAGCTTTGGGGGGAACTATGGCTACACCTTC
CASSFGGNYGYTF
>TRBD2|.|TRBV19|TRBJ2-1
TGTGCCACCGACAAGCGGGGGGTAAATGAGCAGTTCTTC
CATDKRGVNEQFF
>TRBD1|.|TRBV5-1|TRBJ1-1
TGCGCCAGCAGCCCCCGACAGGGAGTGTTGGTGAACACTGAAGCTTTCTTT
CASSPRQGVLVNTEAFF
>TRBD1|.|TRBV5-1|TRBJ2-5
TGCGCCAGCAGCCCGGGACAGGGGATTGGGACCCAGTACTTC
CASSPGQGIGTQYF
>.|.|TRBV4-1|TRBJ2-1
TGCGCCAGCAGCCCAGTAGATACAGGGATGGGTGAGCAGTTCTTC
CASSPVDTGMGEQFF
>.|.|TRBV29-1|TRBJ1-2
TGCAGCGTTGAAGACGCCGTCGGTGTCTATGGCTACACCTTC
CSVEDAVGVYGYTF
>.|.|TRBV2|TRBJ2-7
TGTGCCAGCACCGAGGGGGGGACATTCTTCTACGAGCAGTACTTC
CASTEGGTFFYEQYF
>TRBD1|.|TRBV6-1|TRBJ1-4
TGTGCCAGCAGTGAAAATTTGCGGGACAGGGGGCCATTAATGAAAAGGGTGTTTTTT
CASSENLRDRGPLMKRVFF
>TRBD1|few|TRBV2|TRBJ1-1
TGTGCCAGCAGTGATCCGGGACAGGGTTTTGTCAGCCAGAACACTGAAGCTTTCTTT
CASSDPGQGFVSQNTEAFF
>.|.|TRBV7-2|TRBJ2-1
TGTGCCAGCAGCAGACCGGGACTTCTCTACAATGAGCAGTTCTTC
CASSRPGLLYNEQFF
>.|once|TRBV4-1|TRBJ1-2
TGCGCCAGCAGCGGAGAGACCACCGGGTCCCCCTATGGCTACACCTTC
CASSGETTGSPYGYTF
>.|.|TRBV6-1|TRBJ1-2
TGTGCCAGCAGTGAGAGGACAGTCTATGGCTACACCTTC
CASSERTVYGYTF
>.|.|TRBV9|TRBJ2-7
TGTGCCAGCAGCGTAGGGACAGCGTCCTACGAGCAGTACTTC
CASSVGTASYEQYF
>TRBD1|.|TRBV9|TRBJ1-2
TGTGCCAGCAGCGTATTGGCACAGGGGGTAGGTGGCTACACCTTC
CASSVLAQGVGGYTF
>.|once|TRBV19|TRBJ2-7
TGTGCCAGTAGCGGAGGGTTTCACGAGCAGTACTTC
CASSGGFHEQYF
>.|.|TRBV7-9|TRBJ2-4
TGTGCCAGCGAGGGTCGGAGAAACATTCAGTACTTC
CASEGRRNIQYF
>.|.|TRBV28|TRBJ2-5
TGTGCCAGCAGTTCGACAGGGTTGCTAGCGGGCGACCAAGAGACCCAGTACTTC
CASSSTGLLAGDQETQYF
>.|.|TRBV5-1|TRBJ1-2
TGCGCCAGCAGCGAGGGATTATATGGCTACACCTTC
CASSEGLYGYTF
>TRBD1|.|TRBV9|TRBJ2-7
TGTGCCAGCAGCCCCGGGGTAACAGGGGGCACCCTCCGGAGGAACGAGCAGTACTTC
CASSPGVTGGTLRRNEQYF
>.|.|TRBV7-2|TRBJ2-1
TGTGCCAGCAGCTTAGTACTTGGGGGGTACAATGAGCAGTTCTTC
CASSLVLGGYNEQFF
>TRBD2|few|TRBV6-2/TRBV6-3|TRBJ2-1
TGTGCCAGCAGTTTGGGACTAGTGGGCGATGAGCAGTTCTTC
CASSLGLVGDEQFF
>.|few|TRBV7-2|TRBJ1-1
TGTGCCAGCAGCCATGGTCGGGGTAGCACTGAAGCTTTCTTT
CASSHGRGSTEAFF
>TRBD1|.|TRBV4-1|TRBJ1-5
TGCGCCAGCAGCCAAGGGACAGGGTACGGCATTCAGCCCCAGCATTTT
CASSQGTGYGIQPQHF
>TRBD1|.|TRBV7-6|TRBJ1-4
TGTGCCAGCAGCTTCAGGAACAGGGGAGAGGGTAGTGAAAAACTGTTTTTT
CASSFRNRGEGSEKLFF
>.|once|TRBV19|TRBJ2-7
TGTGCCAGTAGTCCCCAACCGGGACTCTACGAGCAGTACTTC
CASSPQPGLYEQYF
>TRBD1|.|TRBV28|TRBJ1-2
TGTGCCAGCAGCCAAGCAACAGGGGGCGTCTATGGCTACACCTTC
CASSQATGGVYGYTF
>.|.|TRBV2|TRBJ2-2
TGTGCCAGCGCCGAGGCTAGCCAGGTTTTAGACACCGGGGAGCTGTTTTTT
CASAEASQVLDTGELFF